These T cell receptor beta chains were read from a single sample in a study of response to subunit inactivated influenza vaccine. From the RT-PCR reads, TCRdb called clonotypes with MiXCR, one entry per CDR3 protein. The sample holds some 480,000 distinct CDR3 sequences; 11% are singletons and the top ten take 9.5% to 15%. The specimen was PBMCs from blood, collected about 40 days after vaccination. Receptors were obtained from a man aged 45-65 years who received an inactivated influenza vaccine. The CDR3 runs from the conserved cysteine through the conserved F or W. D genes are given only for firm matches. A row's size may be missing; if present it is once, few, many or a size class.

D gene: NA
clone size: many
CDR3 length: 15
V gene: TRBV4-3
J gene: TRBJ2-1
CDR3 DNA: TGCGCCAGCAGCCCCGTTATGGTCTCCTACAATGAGCAGTTCTTC
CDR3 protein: CASSPVMVSYNEQFF

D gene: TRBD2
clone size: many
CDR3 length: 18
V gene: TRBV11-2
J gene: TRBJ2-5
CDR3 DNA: TGTGCCAGCAGCTTAGTCGGAGGGGGGACTAGCGGGAAAGAGACCCAGTACTTC
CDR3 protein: CASSLVGGGTSGKETQYF

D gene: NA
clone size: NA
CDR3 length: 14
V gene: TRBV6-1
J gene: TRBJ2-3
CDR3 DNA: TGTGCCAGCAGTGAAGTCAGAGGCACAGATACGCAGTATTTT
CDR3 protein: CASSEVRGTDTQYF

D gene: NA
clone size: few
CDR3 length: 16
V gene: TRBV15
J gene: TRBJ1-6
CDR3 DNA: TGTGCCACCAGCGAAGCTTATGGGGACTTCAGTTCACCCCTCCACTTT
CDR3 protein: CATSEAYGDFSSPLHF

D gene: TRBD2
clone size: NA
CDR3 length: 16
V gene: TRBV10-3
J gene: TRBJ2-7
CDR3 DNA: TGTGCCATCAGTGCAGTAGCTAGCGGGAGGGCCTACGAGCAGTACTTC
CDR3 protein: CAISAVASGRAYEQYF

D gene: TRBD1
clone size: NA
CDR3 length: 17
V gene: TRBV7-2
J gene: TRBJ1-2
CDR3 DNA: TGTGCCAGCAGCCTGACGGGACAGGGGGTAGTAAACTATGGCTACACCTTC
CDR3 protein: CASSLTGQGVVNYGYTF

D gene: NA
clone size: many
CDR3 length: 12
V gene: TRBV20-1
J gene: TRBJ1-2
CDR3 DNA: TGCAGTGCTAGAGAGCAGTACTATGGCTACACCTTC
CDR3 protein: CSAREQYYGYTF

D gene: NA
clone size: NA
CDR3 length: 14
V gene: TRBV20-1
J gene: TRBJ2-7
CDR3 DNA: TGCAGTGCCACAGACAGGAGGAACTCCTACGAGCAGTACTTC
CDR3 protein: CSATDRRNSYEQYF

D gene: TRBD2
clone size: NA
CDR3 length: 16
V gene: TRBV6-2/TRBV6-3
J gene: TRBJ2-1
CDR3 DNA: TGTGCCAGCAGTCCCCTCTCTAGCGGGGGGTACAATGAGCAGTTCTTC
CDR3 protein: CASSPLSSGGYNEQFF

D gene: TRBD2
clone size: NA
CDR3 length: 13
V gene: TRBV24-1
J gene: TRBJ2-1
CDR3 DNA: TGTGCCACCGGGGTAGCGGGGGGCCATGAGCAGTTCTTC
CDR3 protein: CATGVAGGHEQFF

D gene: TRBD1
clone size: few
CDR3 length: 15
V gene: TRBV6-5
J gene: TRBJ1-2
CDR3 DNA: TGTGCCAGCAGTTACTGGCGGGACAGGGACTATGGCTACACCTTC
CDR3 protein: CASSYWRDRDYGYTF

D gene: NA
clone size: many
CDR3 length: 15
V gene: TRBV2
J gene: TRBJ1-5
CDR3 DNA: TGTGCCAGCAGTGACGTCCAGGCAAGGAATCAGCCCCAGCATTTT
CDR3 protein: CASSDVQARNQPQHF

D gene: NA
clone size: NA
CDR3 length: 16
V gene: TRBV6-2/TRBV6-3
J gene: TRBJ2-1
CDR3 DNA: TGTGCCAGCAGTTACTTGTCGCCTGAGGGTCCTAATGAGCAGTTCTTC
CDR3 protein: CASSYLSPEGPNEQFF

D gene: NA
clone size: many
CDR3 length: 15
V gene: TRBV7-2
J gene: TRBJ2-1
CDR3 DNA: TGTGCCAGCAGCTTAGTAGGTCCGAATGACAATGAGCAGTTCTTC
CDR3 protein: CASSLVGPNDNEQFF

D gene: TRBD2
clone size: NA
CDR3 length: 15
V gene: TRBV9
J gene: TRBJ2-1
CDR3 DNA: TGTGCCAGCAGCGTAAACTCGCTAGCGGGGAAAGAGCAGTTCTTC
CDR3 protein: CASSVNSLAGKEQFF

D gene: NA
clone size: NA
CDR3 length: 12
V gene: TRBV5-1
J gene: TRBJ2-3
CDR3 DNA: TGCGCCAGCAGCTTGGACACGGGTACGCAGTATTTT
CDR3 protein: CASSLDTGTQYF

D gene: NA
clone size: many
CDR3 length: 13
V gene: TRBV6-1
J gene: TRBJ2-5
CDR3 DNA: TGTGCCAGCAATCCACTAGCCGGAGAGACCCAGTACTTC
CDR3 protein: CASNPLAGETQYF

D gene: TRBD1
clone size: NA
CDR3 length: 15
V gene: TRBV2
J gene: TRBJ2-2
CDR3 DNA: TGTGCCAGCAGCGCCGGGACAGCAAACACCGGGGAGCTGTTTTTT
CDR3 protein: CASSAGTANTGELFF

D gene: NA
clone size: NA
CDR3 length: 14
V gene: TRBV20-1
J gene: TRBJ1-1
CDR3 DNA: TGCAGTGCTAGCTGGTCCGGAGGGAGGACTGAAGCTTTCTTT
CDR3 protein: CSASWSGGRTEAFF

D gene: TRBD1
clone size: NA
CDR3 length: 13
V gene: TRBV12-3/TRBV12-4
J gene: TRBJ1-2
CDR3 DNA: TGTGCCAGCAGATGGGGACAGGCCTATGGCTACACCTTC
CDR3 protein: CASRWGQAYGYTF

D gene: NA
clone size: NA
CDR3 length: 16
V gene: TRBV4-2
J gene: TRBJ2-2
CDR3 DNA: TGTGCCAGCAGCCAAGATGTAGGGGCCTACACCGGGGAGCTGTTTTTT
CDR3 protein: CASSQDVGAYTGELFF

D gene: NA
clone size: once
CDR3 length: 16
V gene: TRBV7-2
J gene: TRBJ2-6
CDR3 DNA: TGTGCCAGCAGCTTAGTGGGGAATCTTATGGCCAACGTCCTGACTTTC
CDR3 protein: CASSLVGNLMANVLTF

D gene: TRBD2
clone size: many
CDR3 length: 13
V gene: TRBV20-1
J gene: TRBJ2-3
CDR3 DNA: TGCAGTGTGACTAGCGGGAACACAGATACGCAGTATTTT
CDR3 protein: CSVTSGNTDTQYF

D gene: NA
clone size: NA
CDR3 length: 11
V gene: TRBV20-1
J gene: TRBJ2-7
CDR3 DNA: TGCAGTGCGGCCAATGCCTACGAGCAGTACTTC
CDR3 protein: CSAANAYEQYF

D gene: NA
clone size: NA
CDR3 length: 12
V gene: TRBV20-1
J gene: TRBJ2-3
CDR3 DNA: TGCAGTGCTGGGCTCCTTGGGGATACGCAGTATTTT
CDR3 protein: CSAGLLGDTQYF

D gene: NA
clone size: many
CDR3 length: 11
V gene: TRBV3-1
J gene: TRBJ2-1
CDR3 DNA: TGTGCCAGCAGCCAATTCAATGAGCAGTTCTTC
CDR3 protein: CASSQFNEQFF

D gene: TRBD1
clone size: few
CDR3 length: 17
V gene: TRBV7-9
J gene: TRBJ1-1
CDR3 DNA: TGTGCCAGCAGCATATCATACCAGGACAGGGGGAGAACTGAAGCTTTCTTT
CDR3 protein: CASSISYQDRGRTEAFF

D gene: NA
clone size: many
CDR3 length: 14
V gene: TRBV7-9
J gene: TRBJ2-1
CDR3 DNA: TGTGCCAGCAGCCCTCCCGGGGCCCACAATGAGCAGTTCTTC
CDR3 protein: CASSPPGAHNEQFF

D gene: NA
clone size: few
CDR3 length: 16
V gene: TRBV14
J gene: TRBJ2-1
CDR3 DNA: TGTGCCAGCAGCCCTCCTCCGGGGGCCCCCTACAATGAGCAGTTCTTC
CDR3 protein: CASSPPPGAPYNEQFF

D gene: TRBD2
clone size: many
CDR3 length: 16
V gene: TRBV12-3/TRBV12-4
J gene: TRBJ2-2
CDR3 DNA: TGTGCCAGCACCAACCCGACTAGCCCGAACACCGGGGAGCTGTTTTTT
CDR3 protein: CASTNPTSPNTGELFF

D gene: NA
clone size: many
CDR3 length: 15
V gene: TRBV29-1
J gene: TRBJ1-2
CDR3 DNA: TGCAGCGTTGAAGATCGGCGGACAACTAACTATGGCTACACCTTC
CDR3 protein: CSVEDRRTTNYGYTF